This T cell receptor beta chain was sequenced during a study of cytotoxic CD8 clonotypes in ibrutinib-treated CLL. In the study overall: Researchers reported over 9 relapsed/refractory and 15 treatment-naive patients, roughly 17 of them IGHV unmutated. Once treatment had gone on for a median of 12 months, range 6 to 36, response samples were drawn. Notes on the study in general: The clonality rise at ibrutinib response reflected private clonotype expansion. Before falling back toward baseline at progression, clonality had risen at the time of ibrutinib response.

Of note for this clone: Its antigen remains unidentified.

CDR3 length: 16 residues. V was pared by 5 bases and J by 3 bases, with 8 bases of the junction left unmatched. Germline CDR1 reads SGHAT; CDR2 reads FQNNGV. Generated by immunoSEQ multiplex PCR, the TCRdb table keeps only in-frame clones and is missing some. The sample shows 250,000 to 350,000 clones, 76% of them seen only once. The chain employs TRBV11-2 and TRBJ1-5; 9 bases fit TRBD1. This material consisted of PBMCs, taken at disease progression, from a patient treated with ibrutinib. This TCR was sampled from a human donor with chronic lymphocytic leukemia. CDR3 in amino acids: CASSQTGGVDNQPQHF. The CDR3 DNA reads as TGTGCCAGCAGCCAGACAGGGGGAGTGGACAATCAGCCCCAGCATTTT.